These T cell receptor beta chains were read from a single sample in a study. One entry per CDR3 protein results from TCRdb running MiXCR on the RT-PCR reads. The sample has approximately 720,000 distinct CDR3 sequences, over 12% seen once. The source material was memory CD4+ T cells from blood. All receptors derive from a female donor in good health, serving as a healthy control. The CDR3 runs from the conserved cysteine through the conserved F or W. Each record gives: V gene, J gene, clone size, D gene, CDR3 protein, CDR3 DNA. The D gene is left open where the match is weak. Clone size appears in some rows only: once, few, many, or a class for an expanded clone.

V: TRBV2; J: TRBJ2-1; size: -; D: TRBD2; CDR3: CASSAHQLAGGSNEQFF; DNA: TGTGCCAGCAGTGCCCATCAACTAGCGGGAGGGAGCAATGAGCAGTTCTTC
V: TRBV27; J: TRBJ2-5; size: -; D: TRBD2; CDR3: CASSFSGSRETQYF; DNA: TGTGCCAGCAGTTTTAGCGGGAGCCGTGAGACCCAGTACTTC
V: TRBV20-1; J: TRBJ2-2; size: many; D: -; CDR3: CSARPAGRTGELFF; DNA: TGCAGTGCTAGACCGGCGGGGCGGACCGGGGAGCTGTTTTTT
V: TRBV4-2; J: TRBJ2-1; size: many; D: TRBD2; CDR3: CASSQELAGGYNEQFF; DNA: TGTGCCAGCAGCCAAGAACTAGCGGGAGGGTACAATGAGCAGTTCTTC
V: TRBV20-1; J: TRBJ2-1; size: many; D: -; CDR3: CSATWTGNEQFF; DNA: TGCAGTGCAACTTGGACGGGCAATGAGCAGTTCTTC
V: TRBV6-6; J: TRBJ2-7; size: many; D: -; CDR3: CASHQGQGFYEQYF; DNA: TGTGCCAGCCACCAGGGGCAGGGATTCTACGAGCAGTACTTC
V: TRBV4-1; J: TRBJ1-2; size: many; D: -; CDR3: CASSREYGGYTF; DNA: TGCGCCAGCAGCCGAGAATACGGGGGCTACACCTTC
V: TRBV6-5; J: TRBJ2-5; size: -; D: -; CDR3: CASSNGPRFGVRGTQYF; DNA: TGTGCCAGCAGTAACGGCCCCCGATTCGGGGTAAGAGGGACCCAGTACTTC
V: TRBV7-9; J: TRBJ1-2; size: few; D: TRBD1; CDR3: CAGNQDRGLGYTF; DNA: TGTGCCGGCAACCAGGACAGGGGGCTTGGCTACACCTTC
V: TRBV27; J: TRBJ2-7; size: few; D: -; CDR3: CASSFRTESYEQYF; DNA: TGTGCCAGCAGTTTCCGGACGGAATCCTACGAGCAGTACTTC
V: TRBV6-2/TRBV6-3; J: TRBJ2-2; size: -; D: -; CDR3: CASSRLPGTTGELFF; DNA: TGTGCCAGCAGCCGCCTCCCAGGGACCACCGGGGAGCTGTTTTTT
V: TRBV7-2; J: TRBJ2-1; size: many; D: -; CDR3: CASSLLTSFYNEQFF; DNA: TGTGCCAGCAGCTTATTAACTAGCTTTTACAATGAGCAGTTCTTC
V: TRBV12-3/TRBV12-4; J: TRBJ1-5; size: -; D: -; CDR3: CASSLEGGDQPQHF; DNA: TGTGCCAGCAGTTTGGAGGGAGGGGATCAGCCCCAGCATTTT
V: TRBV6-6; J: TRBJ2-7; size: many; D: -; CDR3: CASSYLGDEQYF; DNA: TGTGCCAGCAGTTATTTGGGGGACGAGCAGTACTTC
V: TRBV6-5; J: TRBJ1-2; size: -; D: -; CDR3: CASSDQDLGRRNYGYTF; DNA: TGTGCCAGCAGTGACCAAGATTTGGGACGGCGTAACTATGGCTACACCTTC
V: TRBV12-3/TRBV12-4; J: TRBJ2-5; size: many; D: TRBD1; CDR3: CASTPTGQAQYF; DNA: TGTGCCAGCACCCCGACAGGGCAAGCCCAGTACTTC
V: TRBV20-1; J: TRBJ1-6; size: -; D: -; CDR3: CSASHATAGSPLHF; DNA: TGCAGTGCTAGCCACGCAACGGCCGGGTCACCCCTCCACTTT
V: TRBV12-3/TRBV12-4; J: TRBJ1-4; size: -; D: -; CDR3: CASSLGTLPEKLFF; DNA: TGTGCCAGCAGTTTGGGTACCCTCCCTGAAAAACTGTTTTTT
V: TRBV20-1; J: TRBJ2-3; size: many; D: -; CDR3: CSARAGSNPTDTQYF; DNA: TGCAGTGCTAGGGCGGGGAGCAATCCCACAGATACGCAGTATTTT
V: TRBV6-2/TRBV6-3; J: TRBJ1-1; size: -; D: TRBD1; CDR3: CASSYPTWTGMNTEAFF; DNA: TGTGCCAGCAGTTACCCAACCTGGACAGGGATGAACACTGAAGCTTTCTTT
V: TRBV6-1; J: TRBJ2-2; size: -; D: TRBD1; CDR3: CASSDGTGGNTGELFF; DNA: TGTGCCAGCAGTGACGGGACAGGGGGCAACACCGGGGAGCTGTTTTTT
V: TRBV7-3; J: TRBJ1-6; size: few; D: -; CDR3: CASSPGGDSYSPLHF; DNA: TGTGCCAGCAGCCCCGGGGGAGACAGCTACTCACCCCTCCACTTT
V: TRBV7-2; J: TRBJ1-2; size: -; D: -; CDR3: CASSWGSGISNYGYTF; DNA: TGTGCCAGCAGCTGGGGGTCCGGGATCTCTAACTATGGCTACACCTTC
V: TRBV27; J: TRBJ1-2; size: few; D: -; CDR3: CASSPSLNYGYTF; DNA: TGTGCCAGCAGTCCCTCCCTTAACTATGGCTACACCTTC
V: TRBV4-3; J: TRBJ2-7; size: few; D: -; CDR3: CASSQDYRETKQYF; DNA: TGCGCCAGCAGCCAGGATTACCGGGAGACTAAGCAGTACTTC
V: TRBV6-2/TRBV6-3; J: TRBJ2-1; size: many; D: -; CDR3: CASSYPIPQPGAGNEQFF; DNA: TGTGCCAGCAGTTACCCAATCCCCCAGCCCGGGGCAGGGAATGAGCAGTTCTTC
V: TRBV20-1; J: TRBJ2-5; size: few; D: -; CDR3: CSKRSEGGETQYF; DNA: TGCAGTAAGCGGTCGGAGGGGGGAGAGACCCAGTACTTC
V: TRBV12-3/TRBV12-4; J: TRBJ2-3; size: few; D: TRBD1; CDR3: CASSSMDREYTQYF; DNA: TGTGCCAGCAGTTCAATGGACAGGGAATATACGCAGTATTTT
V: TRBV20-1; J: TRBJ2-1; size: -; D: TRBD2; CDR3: CSASFPSGTHNEQFF; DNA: TGCAGTGCTAGTTTCCCTAGCGGGACCCACAATGAGCAGTTCTTC
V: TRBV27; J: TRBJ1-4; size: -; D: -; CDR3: CASSLNMDSEKLFF; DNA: TGTGCCAGCAGTTTAAATATGGACAGTGAAAAACTGTTTTTT
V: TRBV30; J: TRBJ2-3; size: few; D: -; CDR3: CAWKPFTSTDTQYF; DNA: TGTGCCTGGAAGCCGTTTACTAGCACAGATACGCAGTATTTT